Listed below are T cell receptor beta chains from one sample, sequenced in a study of blood T cell repertoires in COVID-19. Sequencing was performed with immunoSEQ multiplex PCR; in TCRdb, only in-frame clones are kept and a portion is missing. The sample contains about 50,000 clones, roughly 76% of which appear only once. Sequencing used peripheral blood. Receptor source: a man aged 45 to 65 with active or convalescent COVID-19. Each CDR3 is given with its conserved first and last residue. Each record gives: V gene, clone size, J gene, D gene, CDR3 DNA, CDR3 protein. The D gene is left open where the match is weak. Only part of the rows carry a size: once, few, many, or a class if the clone is expanded.

>TRBV30|-|TRBJ2-7|-
TGTGCCTGGAGTCCGCCGCTGGTCGGCTCCTACGAGCAGTACTTC
CAWSPPLVGSYEQYF
>TRBV19|-|TRBJ1-2|TRBD1
TGTGCCAGTAGTCCCTCAGACAGGGTCGGCTACACCTTC
CASSPSDRVGYTF
>TRBV12-3/TRBV12-4|-|TRBJ2-1|-
TGTGCCAGCAGTTCCACCGAGTACAATGAGCAGTTCTTC
CASSSTEYNEQFF
>TRBV5-4|-|TRBJ2-2|TRBD2
TGTGCCAGCAGCCTGCAGCGGGGGGGCACCGGGGAGCTGTTTTTT
CASSLQRGGTGELFF
>TRBV5-6|once|TRBJ1-4|-
TGTGCCAGCAGCTCCCTGCAGGGTGGTGAAAAACTGTTTTTT
CASSSLQGGEKLFF
>TRBV12-3/TRBV12-4|-|TRBJ1-2|-
TGTGCCAGCTCTCAAAGCAAGCTCTATGGCTACACCTTC
CASSQSKLYGYTF
>TRBV2|-|TRBJ2-1|-
TGTGCCAGCGCTACTTCTAATGAGCAGTTCTTC
CASATSNEQFF
>TRBV19|-|TRBJ2-7|-
TGTGCCAGTAGTATAGTCCCTAGCAACGAGCAGTACTTC
CASSIVPSNEQYF
>TRBV6-5|few|TRBJ2-4|TRBD1
TGTGCCAGCAGTAAACAGGGGGCCCCGGACATTCAGTACTTC
CASSKQGAPDIQYF
>TRBV2|-|TRBJ2-7|TRBD2
TGTGCCAGCAGGGGGACTAGCGAGACCTACGAGCAGTACTTC
CASRGTSETYEQYF
>TRBV2|-|TRBJ1-2|-
TGTGCCAGCAGTGCACAGAGCTTTGGCTACACCTTC
CASSAQSFGYTF
>TRBV28|-|TRBJ2-2|-
TGTGCCAGCAAATGGGGCCAGGTGGGCACCGGGGAGCTGTTTTTT
CASKWGQVGTGELFF
>TRBV25-1|-|TRBJ1-1|-
TGTGCCAGCCGAACAGGGTCTGCTGAAGCTTTCTTT
CASRTGSAEAFF
>TRBV7-9|few|TRBJ2-1|-
TGTGCCAGCATCGCAAGCGGGTCCTACAATGAGCAGTTCTTC
CASIASGSYNEQFF
>TRBV7-8|-|TRBJ1-1|TRBD1
TGTGCCAGCAGCACAGAGACAGGGCACCCGCGGCAGGCTTTCTTT
CASSTETGHPRQAFF
>TRBV27|once|TRBJ2-5|TRBD2
TGTGCCAGCAGTCTCCAGCGGGGGATCTATGAGACCCAGTACTTC
CASSLQRGIYETQYF
>TRBV7-2|few|TRBJ2-2|-
TGTGCCAGCAGCTACAGGGCGGGGGTGAACACCGGGGAGCTGTTTTTT
CASSYRAGVNTGELFF
>TRBV9|-|TRBJ1-2|TRBD1
TGTGCCAGCAGCGTAGAAGGGGGCCTAGGCTACACCTTC
CASSVEGGLGYTF
>TRBV6-1|-|TRBJ2-2|TRBD2
TGTGCCAGCAGTGAACTAGGACTAGCGGTAACCGGGGAGCTGTTTTTT
CASSELGLAVTGELFF
>TRBV6-5|-|TRBJ1-2|-
TGTGCCAGCAGTTACCTCGAGGACAGATTTAGGTACACCTTC
CASSYLEDRFRYTF
>TRBV7-8|-|TRBJ1-2|-
TGTGCCAGCAGCACCAGGACTTCCCCTGGCTACACCTTC
CASSTRTSPGYTF
>TRBV2|-|TRBJ1-1|-
TGTGCCAGCAGACCGACAGCCTACATGAACACTGAAGCTTTCTTT
CASRPTAYMNTEAFF
>TRBV19|once|TRBJ1-1|TRBD1
TGTGCCAGTAGCCTGACAGGGGTGGTCACTGAAGCTTTCTTT
CASSLTGVVTEAFF
>TRBV5-1|-|TRBJ2-1|-
TGCGCCAGCAGCCCCCCTTCTGACTGGTACAATGAGCAGTTCTTC
CASSPPSDWYNEQFF
>TRBV19|once|TRBJ1-4|-
TGTGCCAGTAGTTACAGGGCAACTAATGAAAAACTGTTTTTT
CASSYRATNEKLFF
>TRBV6-1|-|TRBJ1-3|-
TGTGCCAGCAGTGAGGGTTCCGGACAGAAAGAGGGAAACACCATATATTTT
CASSEGSGQKEGNTIYF
>TRBV6-5|-|TRBJ1-3|TRBD1
TGTGCCAGCATACAGGGGTACTCTGGAAACACCATATATTTT
CASIQGYSGNTIYF
>TRBV6-5|-|TRBJ1-2|-
TGTGCCAGCAGCGACACCTATGGCTACACCTTC
CASSDTYGYTF
>TRBV4-1|-|TRBJ1-6|-
TGCGCCAGCAGCCCCACTGGCACGGGGAATTCACCCCTCCACTTT
CASSPTGTGNSPLHF
>TRBV5-1|-|TRBJ1-3|-
TGCGCCAGCAGCTCGGTAGGGGCGGACTCTGGAAACACCATATATTTT
CASSSVGADSGNTIYF
>TRBV19|once|TRBJ2-1|-
TGTGCCAGTAGTATGGTGACGGGGGCCTACAATGAGCAGTTCTTC
CASSMVTGAYNEQFF
>TRBV5-1|-|TRBJ1-1|-
TGCGCCAGCAGCTTCCAGGGCGACACTGAAGCTTTCTTT
CASSFQGDTEAFF
>TRBV6-5|few|TRBJ1-6|-
TGTGCCAGCTTTAAATCCCCCTTATTCCGCCTCCACTTT
CASFKSPLFRLHF
>TRBV2|few|TRBJ1-3|-
TGTGCCAGCAGTGCATACCCGGTCAGCGCTGAGTTCTATAGAAACACCATATATTTT
CASSAYPVSAEFYRNTIYF
>TRBV19|-|TRBJ1-5|-
TGTGCCAGTAGTACCCAGTCCAATCAGCCCCAGCATTTT
CASSTQSNQPQHF
>TRBV6-1|-|TRBJ1-6|TRBD1
TGTGCCAGCAGTGAAGCTGGGACAGGGTATTCACCCCTCCACTTT
CASSEAGTGYSPLHF
>TRBV5-1|-|TRBJ1-4|TRBD1
TGCGCCAGCAGCTTAACCGGGACAGGGAGGGTATTAGATGAAAAACTGTTTTTT
CASSLTGTGRVLDEKLFF
>TRBV27|-|TRBJ1-5|TRBD1
TGTGCCAGCAGTTTAGCGGGACAGGGAGTTCAGCCCCAGCATTTT
CASSLAGQGVQPQHF
>TRBV4-1|-|TRBJ1-5|-
TGCGCCAGCAGCCAAGATCTTCAGGTCTATCAGCCCCAGCATTTT
CASSQDLQVYQPQHF
>TRBV11-1|few|TRBJ1-1|-
TGTGCCAGCAGCTTAGAAGGAGGGAACACTGAAGCTTTCTTT
CASSLEGGNTEAFF
>TRBV20-1|-|TRBJ1-1|-
TGCAGTGCTAGTATACCAGCGGGAACTGAAGCTTTCTTT
CSASIPAGTEAFF
>TRBV7-3|-|TRBJ2-2|-
TGTGCCAGCAGCTTATCCGGGGGTTGGACCGGGGAGCTGTTTTTT
CASSLSGGWTGELFF
>TRBV15|-|TRBJ2-3|TRBD1
TGTGCCACCAGCAGAGGGGACAGGGAGACAGATACGCAGTATTTT
CATSRGDRETDTQYF
>TRBV29-1|-|TRBJ2-5|TRBD2
TGCAGCGTTGATCGGGTAGCGGGGGTCCAAGAGACCCAGTACTTC
CSVDRVAGVQETQYF
>TRBV3-1/TRBV3-2|-|TRBJ1-1|-
TGTGCCAGCAGCCAAGATCCGCGGTACACTGAAGCTTTCTTT
CASSQDPRYTEAFF
>TRBV7-2|-|TRBJ1-1|-
TGTGCCAGCAGCTTTACAGCGAACACTGAAGCTTTCTTT
CASSFTANTEAFF
>TRBV18|-|TRBJ2-5|TRBD1
TGTGCCAGCTCACCACTGGACAGGGAAGAGACCCAGTACTTC
CASSPLDREETQYF